This T cell receptor (beta chain) was sequenced in a study of blood T cell repertoires in COVID-19. As for the study in general: Whether acute or convalescent, the COVID-19 samples came from the United States, Italy and Spain. The analysed material was cDNA or gDNA that came from T cells, B-cell-depleted T cells, or PBMCs.

This table comes from immunoSEQ multiplex PCR, and its TCRdb copy is limited to in-frame clones, with some not included. The sample includes 65,000 to 70,000 clones, roughly 80% of them seen just once. This CDR3 has 14 residues. Germline trimming cut 5 bases from V and 3 bases from J; bases unmatched to any gene: 2. Germline V CDR1 and CDR2: LNHNV, YYDKDF (reference sequence). The sequenced material came from peripheral blood. V gene TRBV15 combines with J gene TRBJ2-5; 11 bases are a match to TRBD1. This TCR was recovered from a man aged 60-69 years with acute or convalescent COVID-19. The CDR3 DNA reads TGTGCCACCAGCCTGGGACAGGGGGAAGAGACCCAGTACTTC. It specifies CATSLGQGEETQYF. Drawing the rest from reference TRBV15 and TRBJ2-5, the complete variable domain is DAMVIQNPRYQVTQFGKPVTLSCSQTLNHNVMYWYQQKSSQAPKLLFHYYDKDFNNEADTPDNFQSRRPNTSFCFLDIRSPGLGDTAMYLCATSLGQGEETQYFGPGTRLLVL.